These T cell receptor beta chains were read from a single sample in a study of shared clonotypes between healthy human individuals. This table comes from immunoSEQ multiplex PCR, and its TCRdb copy is limited to in-frame clones, with some not included. The sample includes 2.3 million or so clones, over 90% seen only once; the top ten take 0.35% to 0.5%. The sequencing sample was made of naive CD4+ T cells from PBMCs. The receptors were sampled from a man younger than 30 in good health. Some clones in this sample may be carry-over from other donors' samples. CDR3s leave out the opening cysteine and the closing phenylalanine or tryptophan. Size values are once, few and many counts, or a class for expanded clones, and some rows have none.

V gene,J gene,clone size,CDR3 protein
TRBV27,TRBJ2-6,.,ASSLGRWTLEGGTGANVLT
TRBV7-2,TRBJ2-7,.,ASSPDLLSYEQY
TRBV30,TRBJ2-2,once,AWSWGGSTGELF
TRBV18,TRBJ2-7,once,ASSPQEGHSYEQY
TRBV5-6,TRBJ1-1,.,ASSPPRGSRNTEAF
TRBV7-2,TRBJ2-7,.,ASSFGVFREQY
TRBV6-6,TRBJ1-1,.,ASSYRRDIENTEAF
TRBV29-1,TRBJ2-3,.,SASARGTDTQY
TRBV6-6,TRBJ1-2,.,ASSPDGINYGYT
TRBV5-1,TRBJ2-1,.,ASSLGLAGAISTDEQF
TRBV7-2,TRBJ1-3,once,ASRPGTGESGNTIY
TRBV2,TRBJ2-7,few,ASSEGQGGQY